This T cell receptor beta chain was retrieved from a study of blood T cell repertoires in COVID-19. The overall study: Acute-phase and convalescent COVID-19 samples originated in the United States, Italy and Spain.

Germline CDR1 and CDR2: SGHDT and YYEEEE. This CDR3 has 13 residues. V was clipped by 1 base and J by 5 bases, with 9 bases between them. Authors' data handling: Reference gene primers were amplified, and this amplification served to estimate nucleated cell counts. The repertoire was sequenced with immunoSEQ multiplex PCR; TCRdb's copy has only in-frame clones and lacks some. The V and J calls and clone size were taken over from that table, and D and trimming were inferred from the DNA. The table includes 95,000 to 120,000 clones, 80% to 90% detected once. Sequenced: peripheral blood. This sequence joins TRBV5-6 and TRBJ1-2, with D perhaps matching TRBD1 (5 bases). This clonotype originated in a woman between 45 and 60 years old with acute or convalescent COVID-19. CDR3 sequence (DNA): TGTGCCAGCAGCTTGATGGGGGGATATGGCTACACCTTC. As protein: CASSLMGGYGYTF. The variable domain in full, with the rest retrieved from reference TRBV5-6 and TRBJ1-2, is DAGVTQSPTHLIKTRGQQVTLRCSPKSGHDTVSWYQQALGQGPQFIFQYYEEEERQRGNFPDRFSGHQFPNYSSELNVNALLLGDSALYLCASSLMGGYGYTFGSGTRLTVV.